The clone carrying this T cell receptor (delta chain) was seen repeatedly, ten times or more. This sequence is one base from a far larger clone and is likely a read error. This specimen includes other DNA sequences encoding the same CDR3. TCRdb redid clone calling on the RT-PCR reads using CATT. This table holds just over 4,500 delta-chain clones, 1.5% to 2.5% found once. The CDR3 consists of 18 residues. Germline assignment: CDR1 GEAIGNYY and CDR2 EKD. V was pared by 0 bases and J by 0 bases, with 19 bases between. This sample was taken from a study of gamma-delta T cells after stem cell transplantation.

The sample comprised gamma-delta T cells. The receptor was isolated from a human donor. It is not recorded whose cells these are; they may come from a transplant donor. The V gene is TRDV2, the J gene TRDJ1; D possibly corresponds to TRDD3 (5 bases). This CDR3 reads CACDTAGRGPTYTDKLIF. In nucleotides, the CDR3 is TGTGCCTGTGACACCGCTGGGAGGGGACCAACTTACACCGATAAACTCATCTTT.